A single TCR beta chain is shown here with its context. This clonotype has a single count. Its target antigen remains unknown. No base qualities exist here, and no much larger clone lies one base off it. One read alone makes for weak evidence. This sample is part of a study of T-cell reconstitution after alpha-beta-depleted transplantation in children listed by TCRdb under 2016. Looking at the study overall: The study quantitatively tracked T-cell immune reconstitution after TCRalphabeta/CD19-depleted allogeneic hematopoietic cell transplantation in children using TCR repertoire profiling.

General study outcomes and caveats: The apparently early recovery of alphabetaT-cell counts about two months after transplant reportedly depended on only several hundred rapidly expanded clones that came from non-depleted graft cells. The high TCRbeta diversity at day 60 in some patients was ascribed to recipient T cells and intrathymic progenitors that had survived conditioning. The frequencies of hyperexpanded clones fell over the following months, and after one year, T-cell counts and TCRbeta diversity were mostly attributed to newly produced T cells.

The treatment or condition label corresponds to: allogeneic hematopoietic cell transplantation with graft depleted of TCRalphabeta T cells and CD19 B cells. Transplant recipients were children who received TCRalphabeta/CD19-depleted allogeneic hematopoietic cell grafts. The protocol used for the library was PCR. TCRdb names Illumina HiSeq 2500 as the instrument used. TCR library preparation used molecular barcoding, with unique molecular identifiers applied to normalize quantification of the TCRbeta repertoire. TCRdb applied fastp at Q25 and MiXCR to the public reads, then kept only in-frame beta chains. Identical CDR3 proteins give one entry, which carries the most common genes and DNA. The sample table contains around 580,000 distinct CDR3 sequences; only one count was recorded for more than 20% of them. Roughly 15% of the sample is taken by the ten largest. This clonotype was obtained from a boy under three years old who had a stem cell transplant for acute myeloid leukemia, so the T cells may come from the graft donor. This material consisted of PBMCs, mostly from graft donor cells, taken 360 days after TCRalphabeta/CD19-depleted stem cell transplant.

In nucleotide form, the sequence is TGTGCCAGCAGCTCAACAGTTCCGCACAATGAGCAGTTCTTC. Translated, it reads CASSSTVPHNEQFF. The V and J genes are TRBV3-1 and TRBJ2-1, with the D gene call left open. Reading from cysteine to phenylalanine, the CDR3 counts 14 amino acids. The retained sequence is limited to the CDR3, 42 bases, with the frame set at the first base. V is reduced by 5 bases and J by 5 bases, leaving a spacing of 13 bases between them. The germline V gene (reference sequence) gives CDR1 as LGHDT and CDR2 as YNNKEL.